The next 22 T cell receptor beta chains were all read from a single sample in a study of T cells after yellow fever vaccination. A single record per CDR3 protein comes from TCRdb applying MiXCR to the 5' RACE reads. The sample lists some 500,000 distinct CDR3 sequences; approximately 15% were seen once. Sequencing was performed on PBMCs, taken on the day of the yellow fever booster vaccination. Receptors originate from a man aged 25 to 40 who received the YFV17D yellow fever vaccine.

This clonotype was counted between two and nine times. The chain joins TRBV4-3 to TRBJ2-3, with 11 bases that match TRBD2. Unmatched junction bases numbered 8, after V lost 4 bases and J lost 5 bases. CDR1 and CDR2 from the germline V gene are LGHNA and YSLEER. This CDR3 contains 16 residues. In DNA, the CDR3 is TGCGCCAGCAGCCTTTACCTACTAGCGGGAGAAGATACGCAGTATTTT. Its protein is CASSLYLLAGEDTQYF.

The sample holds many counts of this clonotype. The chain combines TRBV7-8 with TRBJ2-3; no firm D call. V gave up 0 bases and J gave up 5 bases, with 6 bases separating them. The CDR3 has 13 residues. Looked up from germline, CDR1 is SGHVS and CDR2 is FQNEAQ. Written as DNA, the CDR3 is TGTGCCAGCAGCTTAGCGCTCGTAGATACGCAGTATTTT. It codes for CASSLALVDTQYF.

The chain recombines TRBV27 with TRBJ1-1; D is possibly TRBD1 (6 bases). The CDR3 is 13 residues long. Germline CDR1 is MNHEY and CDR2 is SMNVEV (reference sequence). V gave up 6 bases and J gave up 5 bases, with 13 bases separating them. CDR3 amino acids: CASRQQGRTEAFF. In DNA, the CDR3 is TGTGCCAGCAGGCAACAGGGTAGGACTGAAGCTTTCTTT.

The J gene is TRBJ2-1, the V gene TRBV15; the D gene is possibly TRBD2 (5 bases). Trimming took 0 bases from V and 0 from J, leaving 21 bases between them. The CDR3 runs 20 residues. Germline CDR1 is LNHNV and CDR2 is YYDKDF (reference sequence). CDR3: CATSRDSPRVLASSYNEQFF. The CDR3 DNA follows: TGTGCCACCAGCAGAGATTCGCCCCGCGTTTTAGCGTCCTCCTACAATGAGCAGTTCTTC.

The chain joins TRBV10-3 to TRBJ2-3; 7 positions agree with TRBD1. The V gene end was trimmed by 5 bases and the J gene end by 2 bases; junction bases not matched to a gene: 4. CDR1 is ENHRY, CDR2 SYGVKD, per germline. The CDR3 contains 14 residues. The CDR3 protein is CAISPGQTTDTQYF. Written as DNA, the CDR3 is TGTGCCATCAGTCCGGGACAGACCACAGATACGCAGTATTTT.

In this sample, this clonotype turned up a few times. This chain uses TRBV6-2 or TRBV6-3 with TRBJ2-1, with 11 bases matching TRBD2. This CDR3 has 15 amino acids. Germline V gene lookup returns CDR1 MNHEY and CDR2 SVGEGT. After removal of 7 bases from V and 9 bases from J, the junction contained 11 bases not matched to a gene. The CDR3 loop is CASKGPGGTSGEQFF. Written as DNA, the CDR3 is TGTGCCAGCAAGGGTCCCGGCGGGACTAGCGGTGAGCAGTTCTTC.

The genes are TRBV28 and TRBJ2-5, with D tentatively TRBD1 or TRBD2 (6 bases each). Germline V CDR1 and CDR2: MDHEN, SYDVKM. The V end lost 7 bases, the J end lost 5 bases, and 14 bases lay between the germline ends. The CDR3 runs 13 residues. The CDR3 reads CASIKGGRETQYF. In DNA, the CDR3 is TGTGCCAGCATCAAGGGGGGACGGGAGACCCAGTACTTC.

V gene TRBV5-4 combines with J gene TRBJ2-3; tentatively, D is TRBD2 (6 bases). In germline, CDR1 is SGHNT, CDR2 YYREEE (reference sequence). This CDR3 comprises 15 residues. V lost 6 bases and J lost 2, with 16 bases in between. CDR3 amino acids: CASNIWGLHTDTQYF. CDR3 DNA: TGTGCCAGCAACATTTGGGGACTTCACACAGATACGCAGTATTTT.

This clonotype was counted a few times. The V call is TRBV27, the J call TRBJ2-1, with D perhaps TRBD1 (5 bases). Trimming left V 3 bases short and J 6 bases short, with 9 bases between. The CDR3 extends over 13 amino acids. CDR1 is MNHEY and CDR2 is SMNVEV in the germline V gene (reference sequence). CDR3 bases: TGTGCCAGCAGTTTTCAGGGAAGCAATGAGCAGTTCTTC. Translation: CASSFQGSNEQFF.

CDR3 nucleotide sequence: TGTGCCAGCAGTTTAAATCCAGTAGCTAGCACAGATACGCAGTATTTT. Amino acids: CASSLNPVASTDTQYF. This chain joins TRBV27 and TRBJ2-3; D uncertain. The germline CDR1 and CDR2 sequences are MNHEY and SMNVEV (reference sequence). V was cut by 2 bases and J by 0 bases, with 12 bases left in between. The CDR3 contains 16 residues.

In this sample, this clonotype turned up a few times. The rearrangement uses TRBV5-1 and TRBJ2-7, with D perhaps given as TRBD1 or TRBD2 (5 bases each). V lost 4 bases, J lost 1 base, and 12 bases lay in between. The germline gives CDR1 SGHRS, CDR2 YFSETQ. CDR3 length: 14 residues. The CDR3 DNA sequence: TGCGCCAGCAGCCGTGGGTGGGGGTCCTACGAGCAGTACTTC. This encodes CASSRGWGSYEQYF.

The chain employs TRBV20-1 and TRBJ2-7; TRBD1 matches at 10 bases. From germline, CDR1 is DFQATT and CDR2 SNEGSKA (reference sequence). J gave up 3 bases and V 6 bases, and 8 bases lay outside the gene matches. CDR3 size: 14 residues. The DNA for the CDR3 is TGCAGTGCAGAAAAGGGGACAGGGGTCTACGAGCAGTACTTC. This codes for CSAEKGTGVYEQYF.

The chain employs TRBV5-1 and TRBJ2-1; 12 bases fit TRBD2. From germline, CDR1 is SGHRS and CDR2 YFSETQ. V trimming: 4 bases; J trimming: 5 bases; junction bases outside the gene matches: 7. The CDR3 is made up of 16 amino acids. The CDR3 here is CASSPGTSGLHNEQFF. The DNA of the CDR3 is TGCGCCAGCAGCCCCGGGACTAGCGGGTTGCACAATGAGCAGTTCTTC.

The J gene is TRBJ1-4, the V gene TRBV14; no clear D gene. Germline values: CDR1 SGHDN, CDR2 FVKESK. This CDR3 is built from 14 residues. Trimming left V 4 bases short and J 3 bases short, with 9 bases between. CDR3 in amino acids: CASSLNLANEKLFF. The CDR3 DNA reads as TGTGCCAGCAGCCTGAACCTGGCTAATGAAAAACTGTTTTTT.

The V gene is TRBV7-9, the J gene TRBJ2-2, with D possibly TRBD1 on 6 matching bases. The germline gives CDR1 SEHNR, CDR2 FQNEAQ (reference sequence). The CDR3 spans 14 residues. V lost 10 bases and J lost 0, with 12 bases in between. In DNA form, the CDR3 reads TGTGCCAACCAAGGGACAACGAACACCGGGGAGCTGTTTTTT. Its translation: CANQGTTNTGELFF. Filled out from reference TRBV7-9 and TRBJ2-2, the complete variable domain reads DTGVSQNPRHKITKRGQNVTFRCDPISEHNRLYWYRQTLGQGPEFLTYFQNEAQLEKSRLLSDRFSAERPKGSFSTLEIQRTEQGDSAMYLCANQGTTNTGELFFGEGSRLTVL.

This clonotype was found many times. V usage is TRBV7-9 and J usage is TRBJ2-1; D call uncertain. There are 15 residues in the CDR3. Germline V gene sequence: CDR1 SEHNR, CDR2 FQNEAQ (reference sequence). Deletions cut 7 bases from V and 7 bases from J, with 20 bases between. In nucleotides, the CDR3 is TGTGCCAGCACAGGAAGGGCATTCGACCCGAATGAGCAGTTCTTC. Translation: CASTGRAFDPNEQFF.

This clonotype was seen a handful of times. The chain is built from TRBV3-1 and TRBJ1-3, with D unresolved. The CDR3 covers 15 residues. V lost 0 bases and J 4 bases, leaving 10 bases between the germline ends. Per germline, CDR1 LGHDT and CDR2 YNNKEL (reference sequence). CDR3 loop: CASSQDLVAGNTIYF. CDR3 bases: TGTGCCAGCAGCCAAGATCTTGTGGCCGGAAACACCATATATTTT.

The CDR3 bases are TGTGCCAGCACTGGGACAGTCTACACTGAAGCTTTCTTT. As protein: CASTGTVYTEAFF. The chain joins TRBV7-9 to TRBJ1-1, with 7 bases lining up with TRBD1. This CDR3 contains 13 residues. V dropped 7 bases and J dropped 3; count of bases not matched to a gene: 5. Germline CDR1 SEHNR, CDR2 FQNEAQ (reference sequence). Together with reference TRBV7-9 and TRBJ1-1, the CDR3 gives the full variable domain: DTGVSQNPRHKITKRGQNVTFRCDPISEHNRLYWYRQTLGQGPEFLTYFQNEAQLEKSRLLSDRFSAERPKGSFSTLEIQRTEQGDSAMYLCASTGTVYTEAFFGQGTRLTVV.

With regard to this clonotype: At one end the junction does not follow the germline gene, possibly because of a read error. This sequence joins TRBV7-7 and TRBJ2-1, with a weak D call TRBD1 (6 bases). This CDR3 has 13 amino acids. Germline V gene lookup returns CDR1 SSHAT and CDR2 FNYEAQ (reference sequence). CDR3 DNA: TGTGCTAGCAGCACTGGACAGAATCGAGAGCAGTTCTTC. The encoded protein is CASSTGQNREQFF. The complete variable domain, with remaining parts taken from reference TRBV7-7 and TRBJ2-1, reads GAGVSQSPRYKVTKRGQDVTLRCDPISSHATLYWYQQALGQGPEFLTYFNYEAQPDKSGLPSDRFSAERPEGSISTLTIQRTEQRDSAMYRCASSTGQNREQFFGPGTRLTVL.

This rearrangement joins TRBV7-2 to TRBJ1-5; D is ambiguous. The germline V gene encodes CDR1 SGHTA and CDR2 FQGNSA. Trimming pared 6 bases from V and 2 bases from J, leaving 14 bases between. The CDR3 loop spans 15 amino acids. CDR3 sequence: CASSFSRSGNQPQHF. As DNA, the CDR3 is TGTGCCAGCAGTTTTAGCAGGAGTGGCAATCAGCCCCAGCATTTT.

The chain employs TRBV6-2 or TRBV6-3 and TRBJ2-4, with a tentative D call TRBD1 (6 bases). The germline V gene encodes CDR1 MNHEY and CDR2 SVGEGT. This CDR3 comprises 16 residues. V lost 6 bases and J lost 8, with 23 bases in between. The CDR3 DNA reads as TGTGCCAGCAGCCCGGGCCTAAGACAGGTTGGAGACATTCAGTACTTC. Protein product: CASSPGLRQVGDIQYF.

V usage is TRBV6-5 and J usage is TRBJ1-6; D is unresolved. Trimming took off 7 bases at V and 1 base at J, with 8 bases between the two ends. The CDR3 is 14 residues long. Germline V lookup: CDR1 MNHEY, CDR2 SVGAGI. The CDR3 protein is CASNSGSYNSPLHF. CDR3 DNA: TGTGCCAGCAATTCGGGATCCTATAATTCACCCCTCCACTTT.